The rows below give T cell receptor beta chains drawn from one sample of a study of shared clonotypes between healthy human individuals. Generated by immunoSEQ multiplex PCR, the TCRdb table keeps only in-frame clones and is missing some. The sample carries some 1 million clones, around 75% recorded once. Sequencing was done on a sample of memory CD4+ T cells sorted from blood. All receptors come from a man younger than 35 in good health. Both conserved end residues are part of each CDR3. Each record gives: J gene, D gene, V gene, clone size, CDR3 DNA, CDR3 protein. The D gene is left open where the match is weak. Only some rows state a clone size, as once, few, many or a class for expanded clones.

TRBJ2-7 NA TRBV11-3 NA TGTGCCAGCAGCTTAAGTGGAGGGGGCTACTACGAGCAGTACTTC CASSLSGGGYYEQYF
TRBJ2-2 TRBD2 TRBV5-1 NA TGCGCCAGCAGCTTAAGCGGGAGGGTAAACACCGGGGAGCTGTTTTTT CASSLSGRVNTGELFF
TRBJ1-1 NA TRBV2 NA TGTGCCAGCAGTGAAACAGGTCAGCCGAACACTGAAGCTTTCTTT CASSETGQPNTEAFF
TRBJ2-1 NA TRBV4-3 NA TGCGCCAGCAGCCAAGATGGGGCAGGATTCGGTTCCTACAATGAGCAGTTCTTC CASSQDGAGFGSYNEQFF
TRBJ2-7 NA TRBV4-1 NA TGCGCCAGCAGCCACGCCGGCACCGGGCAGTCCTACGAGCAGTACTTC CASSHAGTGQSYEQYF
TRBJ2-7 TRBD1 TRBV18 once TGTGCCAGCTCACCGGGGACAGGGTCCGAGCAGTACTTC CASSPGTGSEQYF
TRBJ1-6 NA TRBV4-1 few TGCGCCAGCAGCATTCAGGGTAGCTCCTATAATTCACCCCTCCACTTT CASSIQGSSYNSPLHF
TRBJ2-3 TRBD2 TRBV30 NA TGTGCCTGGAGTGTCCCCAGCGGGGGCACAGATACGCAGTATTTT CAWSVPSGGTDTQYF
TRBJ2-4 TRBD1 TRBV5-6 NA TGTGCCAGCAACGATCTGACAGGGGGCGCGGACATTCAGTACTTC CASNDLTGGADIQYF
TRBJ1-1 NA TRBV25-1 NA TGTGCCAGCAGTGAATCTGGCAGGACCACTGAAGCTTTCTTT CASSESGRTTEAFF
TRBJ2-1 NA TRBV11-1 NA TGTGCCAGCAGCTCTAGGGGTCCGGGGGTTTCAAATGAGCAGTTCTTC CASSSRGPGVSNEQFF
TRBJ2-7 TRBD2 TRBV11-2 NA TGTGCCAGCAGACCCCTGGCTAGCGGAACCTACGAGCAGTACTTC CASRPLASGTYEQYF
TRBJ1-5 NA TRBV2 NA TGTGCCAGCAGTGTTGACAGCATCTACTTCAATCAGCCCCAGCATTTT CASSVDSIYFNQPQHF
TRBJ1-3 NA TRBV29-1 many TGCAGCGTTGAGACGAGGGCTAACACCATATATTTT CSVETRANTIYF
TRBJ2-3 NA TRBV25-1 NA TGTGCCAGCAGTGAAGGGACACTGGCCCCAGATACGCAGTATTTT CASSEGTLAPDTQYF
TRBJ2-4 TRBD1 TRBV15 NA TGTGCCACCAGCAGAGACTTGGGACAGGATAAAAACATTCAGTACTTC CATSRDLGQDKNIQYF
TRBJ2-7 NA TRBV9 NA TGTGCCAGCAGCGTAGGACCCGACTTTAACGAGCAGTACTTC CASSVGPDFNEQYF
TRBJ2-7 TRBD1 TRBV7-9 NA TGTGCCAGCAGCTTAGGAAGGGGACAGACTTACGAGCAGTACTTC CASSLGRGQTYEQYF
TRBJ1-1 TRBD1 TRBV15 NA TGTGCCACCAGCAGAGGCCTCGGACAGGGGTACACTGAAGCTTTCTTT CATSRGLGQGYTEAFF
TRBJ1-1 NA TRBV6-5 NA TGTGCCAGCAGTTACAATGGGGTGGGCACTGAAGCTTTCTTT CASSYNGVGTEAFF
TRBJ1-5 NA TRBV30 NA TGTGCCTGGAATGCGGGAACATATAGCAATCAGCCCCAGCATTTT CAWNAGTYSNQPQHF
TRBJ1-2 NA TRBV5-5 NA TGTGCCAGCAGCTTGCTCGTCTGGGGGGCTGGCTACACCTTC CASSLLVWGAGYTF
TRBJ2-3 NA TRBV19 once TGTGCCAGTAACCCCTGGGGTGGTCCAGATACGCAGTATTTT CASNPWGGPDTQYF
TRBJ2-5 NA TRBV18 NA TGTGCCAGCTCACCGACAGACCAAGAGACCCAGTACTTC CASSPTDQETQYF
TRBJ2-3 TRBD1 TRBV4-1 NA TGCGCCAGCAGCCTTCATCGGACAGGGGCGGGAGATACGCAGTATTTT CASSLHRTGAGDTQYF
TRBJ2-3 NA TRBV23-1 NA TGCGCCAGCAGTCACCGCGACAGACCACGCACAGATACGCAGTATTTT CASSHRDRPRTDTQYF
TRBJ1-5 NA TRBV30 NA TGTGCCTGGAGTGCGGCCTACGATCAGCCCCAGCATTTT CAWSAAYDQPQHF
TRBJ2-4 TRBD1 TRBV6-1 NA TGTGCCAGCAGTGAGGGACAGGGACTAGCCAAAAACATTCAGTACTTC CASSEGQGLAKNIQYF
TRBJ1-1 NA TRBV10-3 few TGTGCCATCAGTGAGTCGGCAGGGATCACTGAAGCTTTCTTT CAISESAGITEAFF
TRBJ1-2 NA TRBV14 few TGTGCCAGCAGCCAAGTGGGCGTCGGCGGCTACACCTTC CASSQVGVGGYTF
TRBJ2-7 NA TRBV20-1 NA TGCAGTGCTAGATCCAGGTACGAGCAGTACTTC CSARSRYEQYF
TRBJ2-2 NA TRBV5-1 NA TGCGCCAGCAGCTTGGATGCGGGGAACACCGGGGAGCTGTTTTTT CASSLDAGNTGELFF
TRBJ1-5 NA TRBV6-1 NA TGTGCCAGCAGGTACAGTTCCTATAGCAATCAGCCCCAGCATTTT CASRYSSYSNQPQHF
TRBJ2-5 NA TRBV7-2 NA TGTGCCAGCAGCCAAGCTTTAGGGACCCAGTACTTC CASSQALGTQYF
TRBJ2-7 NA TRBV29-1 NA TGCAGCGTTATTCCGGGACCAAGGGAGCAGTACTTC CSVIPGPREQYF
TRBJ2-5 TRBD2 TRBV7-9 NA TGTGCCAGCAGCCGACTGGCGGGGGGAAGACAAGAGACCCAGTACTTC CASSRLAGGRQETQYF
TRBJ2-7 NA TRBV18 NA TGTGCCAGCTCACCAGCGTCGGGGGAAGCCTACGAGCAGTACTTC CASSPASGEAYEQYF
TRBJ2-2 TRBD1 TRBV28 NA TGTGCCAGCAGGATACAGGGGGCGTCAGGCACCGGGGAGCTGTTTTTT CASRIQGASGTGELFF
TRBJ1-6 TRBD1 TRBV27 NA TGTGCCAGCCAGACAGGGCATTCACCCCTCCACTTT CASQTGHSPLHF
TRBJ2-3 NA TRBV5-1 NA TGCGCCAGCAGTCCCTCGGGCAGGGGAACAGATACGCAGTATTTT CASSPSGRGTDTQYF